A selection of T cell receptor beta chains follows, all from one sample in a study of cytomegalovirus exposure and HLA in healthy donors. TCRdb's copy holds only in-frame clones and misses some; the assay was immunoSEQ multiplex PCR. The table has 100,000 to 150,000 clones, about 81% seen once. Sequenced input: PBMCs. These receptor sequences come from a woman aged 25 to 39 in good health and CMV-seronegative. Each CDR3 is given with its conserved first and last residue. The D gene is left open where the match is weak. Not every row has a clone size; where given, it reads once, few, many or a size class.

D | J | size | V | length | DNA | CDR3
. | TRBJ2-7 | . | TRBV10-3 | 13 | TGTGCCATCAGTGACGGGTCTGCCTACGAGCAGTACTTC | CAISDGSAYEQYF
TRBD1 | TRBJ1-2 | . | TRBV7-2 | 13 | TGTGCCAGCAGCGCGGGACAGGGATATGGCTACACCTTC | CASSAGQGYGYTF
. | TRBJ1-1 | . | TRBV19 | 13 | TGTGCCAGTAACGACAGGAGGAACACTGAAGCTTTCTTT | CASNDRRNTEAFF
. | TRBJ1-2 | . | TRBV7-6 | 11 | TGTGCCAGCCTACCCCCGTATGGCTACACCTTC | CASLPPYGYTF
TRBD2 | TRBJ2-4 | . | TRBV4-1 | 19 | TGCGCCAGCAGCCGAGAAATGGACTATAGCGGGAGGGCCGCGAACATTCAGTACTTC | CASSREMDYSGRAANIQYF
. | TRBJ2-1 | . | TRBV27 | 12 | TGTGCCAGCAGTCCTAACTTAGCTGAGCAGTTCTTC | CASSPNLAEQFF
. | TRBJ1-2 | . | TRBV5-1 | 13 | TGCGCCAGCACCGTTTCTCAGGGTCATGGCTACACCTTC | CASTVSQGHGYTF
. | TRBJ1-6 | . | TRBV9 | 13 | TGTGCCAGCAGCACCCCCGGGGAATCACCCCTCCACTTT | CASSTPGESPLHF
TRBD1 | TRBJ1-3 | . | TRBV6-1 | 13 | TGTGCCAGCAGTGACAGGGGGCTAGACACCATATATTTT | CASSDRGLDTIYF
TRBD1 | TRBJ2-7 | . | TRBV7-3 | 14 | TGTGCCAGCAGTCCGGACAGGGGGCTTTACGAGCAGTACTTC | CASSPDRGLYEQYF
TRBD1 | TRBJ1-2 | few | TRBV29-1 | 15 | TGCAGCGTTGATTTAGGACAGGGACGGTTTGGGGGCTACACCTTC | CSVDLGQGRFGGYTF
. | TRBJ2-7 | . | TRBV6-1 | 14 | TGTGCCAGCAGTGAAACAGTATCCTCCTACGAGCAGTACTTC | CASSETVSSYEQYF
. | TRBJ2-7 | . | TRBV6-1 | 15 | TGTGCCAGCAGTGAAGGGGCAGGGTTTGCTTACGAGCAGTACTTC | CASSEGAGFAYEQYF
. | TRBJ1-1 | few | TRBV11-3 | 13 | TGTGCCAGCAGCTTAGGGGGCGAGTTTGAAGCTTTCTTT | CASSLGGEFEAFF
TRBD1 | TRBJ2-5 | . | TRBV5-1 | 14 | TGCGCCAGCAGCCTGGACAGGTACCAAGAGACCCAGTACTTC | CASSLDRYQETQYF
. | TRBJ1-3 | . | TRBV12-5 | 16 | TGTGCTAGTGGTTTGGTAGTTGGGGGCCCTGGAAACGCCATATATTTT | CASGLVVGGPGNAIYF
TRBD2 | TRBJ2-2 | few | TRBV6-6 | 16 | TGTGCCAGCAGGAACGGGGGTAGCGGGAAGGGCGGGGAGCTGTTTTTT | CASRNGGSGKGGELFF
. | TRBJ2-1 | . | TRBV7-9 | 15 | TGTGCCAGCAGCGAGCGGGACACCCCCTACAATGAGCAGTTCTTC | CASSERDTPYNEQFF
TRBD1 | TRBJ1-6 | . | TRBV19 | 12 | TGTGCCGCGGGACAGCCTAATTCACCCCTCCACTTT | CAAGQPNSPLHF
. | TRBJ1-5 | . | TRBV18 | 12 | TGTGCCAGCTCACCTCCGGGTCAGCCCCAGCATTTT | CASSPPGQPQHF
TRBD2 | TRBJ2-7 | few | TRBV6-7 | 16 | TGTGCCAGCAGTTACTCGCCAAGCGGGAGCCCATACGAGCAGTACTTC | CASSYSPSGSPYEQYF
. | TRBJ2-3 | . | TRBV7-2 | 15 | TGTGCCAGCAGCCAGGGGGGGCCAGGGGGCTTGGTACGGTATTTT | CASSQGGPGGLVRYF
. | TRBJ2-7 | . | TRBV7-2 | 13 | TGTGCCAGCAAAGGACTGGGTCGTGGCGAGCAGTACTTC | CASKGLGRGEQYF
. | TRBJ1-5 | once | TRBV6-5 | 15 | TGTGCCAGCAGTAAAGATAGGGGTCGCAATCAGCCCCAGCATTTT | CASSKDRGRNQPQHF
TRBD1 | TRBJ1-5 | . | TRBV5-1 | 15 | TGCGCCAGCAGCGATGGGACAGCTAGCAATCAGCCCCAGCATTTT | CASSDGTASNQPQHF
TRBD1 | TRBJ2-7 | . | TRBV28 | 15 | TGTGCCAGCAGTTTAATTGACAGGGGAGCGGCCAAGCAGTACTTC | CASSLIDRGAAKQYF
TRBD2 | TRBJ2-1 | . | TRBV4-3 | 18 | TGCGCCAGCAGCCAAGATCTTGGGACTAGCAACGGGCCCAATGAGCAGTTCTTC | CASSQDLGTSNGPNEQFF
. | TRBJ1-4 | . | TRBV19 | 11 | TGTGCCAGTAGAATCGGTGAAAAACTGTTTTTT | CASRIGEKLFF
. | TRBJ2-7 | once | TRBV29-1 | 13 | TGCAGCGTGGGAGCAGGGACATCCTACGAGCAGTACTTC | CSVGAGTSYEQYF
. | TRBJ2-7 | . | TRBV4-1 | 16 | TGCGCCAGCAGCCAGTTCCCTGGGGGGTTAACCTACGAGCAGTACTTC | CASSQFPGGLTYEQYF
. | TRBJ1-3 | . | TRBV10-1 | 13 | TGCGCCAGCAGCCAGGGACTTGGAAACACCATATATTTT | CASSQGLGNTIYF
TRBD1 | TRBJ2-1 | . | TRBV11-3 | 17 | TGTGCCAGCAGCTTCGACCCCCGGACAGGTCCGGGCAATGAGCAGTTCTTC | CASSFDPRTGPGNEQFF
. | TRBJ1-2 | . | TRBV30 | 13 | TGTGCCTGGGACTCCGCGGGGATCTATGGCTACACCTTC | CAWDSAGIYGYTF
. | TRBJ1-1 | few | TRBV5-6 | 14 | TGTGCCAGCAGCTCTCCCCCATGGGGGGAGGGGGCTTTCTTT | CASSSPPWGEGAFF
. | TRBJ2-2 | once | TRBV7-9 | 15 | TGTGCCAGCAGCTTTGCAGGGCCTAACACCGGGGAGCTGTTTTTT | CASSFAGPNTGELFF
TRBD1 | TRBJ1-4 | . | TRBV5-1 | 14 | TGCGCCAGCAGCGCGGACAGGGGAAATGAAAAACTGTTTTTT | CASSADRGNEKLFF
. | TRBJ1-1 | . | TRBV6-4 | 13 | TGTGCCAGCAGTGCGAATGGAGGAGGTGAAGCTTTCTTT | CASSANGGGEAFF